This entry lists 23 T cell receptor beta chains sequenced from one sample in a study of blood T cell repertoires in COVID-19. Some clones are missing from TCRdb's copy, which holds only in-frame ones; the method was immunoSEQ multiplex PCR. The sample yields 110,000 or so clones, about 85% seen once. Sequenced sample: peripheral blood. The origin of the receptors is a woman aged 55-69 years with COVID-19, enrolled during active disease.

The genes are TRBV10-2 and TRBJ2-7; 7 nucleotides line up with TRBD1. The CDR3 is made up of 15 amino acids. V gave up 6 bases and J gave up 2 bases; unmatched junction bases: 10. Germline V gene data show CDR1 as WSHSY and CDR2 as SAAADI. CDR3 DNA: TGCGCCAGCAGCAAAGACAGGGAAAGCGCCTACGAGCAGTACTTC. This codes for CASSKDRESAYEQYF.

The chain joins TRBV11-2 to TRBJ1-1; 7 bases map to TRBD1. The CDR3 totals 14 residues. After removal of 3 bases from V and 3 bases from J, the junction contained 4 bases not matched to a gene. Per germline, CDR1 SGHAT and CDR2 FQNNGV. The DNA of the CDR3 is TGTGCCAGCAGCTTGACAGGGCGGGACACTGAAGCTTTCTTT. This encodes CASSLTGRDTEAFF. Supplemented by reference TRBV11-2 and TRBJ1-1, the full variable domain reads EAGVAQSPRYKIIEKRQSVAFWCNPISGHATLYWYQQILGQGPKLLIQFQNNGVVDDSQLPKDRFSAERLKGVDSTLKIQPAKLEDSAVYLCASSLTGRDTEAFFGQGTRLTVV.

CDR3 region: CASLLGTGPLNYGYTF. In DNA, the CDR3 is TGTGCTAGTCTCCTGGGGACAGGGCCCTTAAACTATGGCTACACCTTC. V and J are TRBV19 and TRBJ1-2, with 9 bases that match TRBD1. Germline V CDR1 and CDR2: LNHDA, SQIVND (reference sequence). The CDR3 loop spans 16 amino acids. Full variable domain (missing parts from reference TRBV19 and TRBJ1-2): DGGITQSPKYLFRKEGQNVTLSCEQNLNHDAMYWYRQDPGQGLRLIYYSQIVNDFQKGDIAEGYSVSREKKESFPLTVTSAQKNPTAFYLCASLLGTGPLNYGYTFGSGTRLTVV.

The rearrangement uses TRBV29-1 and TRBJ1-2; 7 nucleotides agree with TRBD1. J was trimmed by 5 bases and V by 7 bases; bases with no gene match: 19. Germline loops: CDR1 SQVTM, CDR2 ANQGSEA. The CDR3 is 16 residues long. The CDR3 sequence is CSAYWTGGEKMYGYTF. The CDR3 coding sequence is TGCAGCGCCTACTGGACAGGTGGGGAAAAAATGTATGGCTACACCTTC.

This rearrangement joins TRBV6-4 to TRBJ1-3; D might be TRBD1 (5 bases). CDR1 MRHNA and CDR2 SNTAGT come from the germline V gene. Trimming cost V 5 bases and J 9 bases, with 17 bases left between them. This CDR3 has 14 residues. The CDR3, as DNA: TGTGCCAGCAGTAGAGGGACTGCTAATGGCACCATATATTTT. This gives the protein CASSRGTANGTIYF.

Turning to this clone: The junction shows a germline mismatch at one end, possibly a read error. CDR3 in DNA: TGTGCCACTAGTGGGGGGGGTTCCGGCTATGGCTACACCTTC. Amino acids: CATSGGGSGYGYTF. V and J are TRBV24-1 and TRBJ1-2; perhaps TRBD1 as D (5 bases). Per the germline V gene, CDR1 is KGHDR and CDR2 is SFDVKD. This CDR3 is 14 amino acids long.

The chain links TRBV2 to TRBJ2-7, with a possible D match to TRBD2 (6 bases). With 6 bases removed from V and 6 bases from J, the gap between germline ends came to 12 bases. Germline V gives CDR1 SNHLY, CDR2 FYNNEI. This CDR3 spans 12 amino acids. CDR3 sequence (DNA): TGTGCCAGCAGAGAAACCGGGGGCGAGCAGTACTTC. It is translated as CASRETGGEQYF. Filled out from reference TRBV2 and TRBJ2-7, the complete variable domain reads EPEVTQTPSHQVTQMGQEVILRCVPISNHLYFYWYRQILGQKVEFLVSFYNNEISEKSEIFDDQFSVERPDGSNFTLKIRSTKLEDSAMYFCASRETGGEQYFGPGTRLTVT.

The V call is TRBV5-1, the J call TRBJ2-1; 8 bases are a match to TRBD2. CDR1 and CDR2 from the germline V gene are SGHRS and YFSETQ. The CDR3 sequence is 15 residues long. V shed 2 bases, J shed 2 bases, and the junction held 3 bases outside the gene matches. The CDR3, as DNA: TGCGCCAGCAGCTTAGCGGGGGAGACCTACAATGAGCAGTTCTTC. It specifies CASSLAGETYNEQFF.

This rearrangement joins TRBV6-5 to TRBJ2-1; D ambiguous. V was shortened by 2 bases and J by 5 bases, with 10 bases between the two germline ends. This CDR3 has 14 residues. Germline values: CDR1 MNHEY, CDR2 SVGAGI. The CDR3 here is CASSYLGSNNEQFF. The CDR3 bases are TGTGCCAGCAGTTACCTAGGATCGAACAATGAGCAGTTCTTC.

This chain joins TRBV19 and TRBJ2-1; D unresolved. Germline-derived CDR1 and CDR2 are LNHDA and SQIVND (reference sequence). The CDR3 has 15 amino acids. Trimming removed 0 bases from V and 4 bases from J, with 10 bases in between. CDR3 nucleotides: TGTGCCAGTAGTATAGATCTTAACAGATACAATGAGCAGTTCTTC. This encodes CASSIDLNRYNEQFF.

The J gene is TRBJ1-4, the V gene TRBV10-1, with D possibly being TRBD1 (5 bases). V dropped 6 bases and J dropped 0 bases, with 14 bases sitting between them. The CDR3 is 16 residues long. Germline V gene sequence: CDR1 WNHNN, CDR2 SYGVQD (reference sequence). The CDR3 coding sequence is TGCGCCAGCAGAGATGACAGAACTGCAACTAATGAAAAACTGTTTTTT. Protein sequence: CASRDDRTATNEKLFF.

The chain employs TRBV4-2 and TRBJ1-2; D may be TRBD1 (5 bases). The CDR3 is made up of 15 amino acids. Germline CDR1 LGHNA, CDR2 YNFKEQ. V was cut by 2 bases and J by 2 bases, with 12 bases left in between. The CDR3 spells CASSQPVRVNYGYTF. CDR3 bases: TGTGCCAGCAGCCAACCCGTCAGGGTAAACTATGGCTACACCTTC.

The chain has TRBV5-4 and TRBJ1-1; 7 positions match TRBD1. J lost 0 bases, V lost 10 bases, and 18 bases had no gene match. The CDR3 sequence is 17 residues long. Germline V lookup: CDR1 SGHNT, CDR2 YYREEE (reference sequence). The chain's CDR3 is CAGRQKGQEQMNTEAFF. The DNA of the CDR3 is TGTGCCGGCCGACAAAAAGGACAGGAACAAATGAACACTGAAGCTTTCTTT.

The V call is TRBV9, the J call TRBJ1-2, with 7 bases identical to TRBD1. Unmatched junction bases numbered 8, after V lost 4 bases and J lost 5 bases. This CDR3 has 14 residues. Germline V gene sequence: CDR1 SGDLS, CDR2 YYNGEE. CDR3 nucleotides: TGTGCCAGCAGCACCCGGGACAGACAATATGGCTACACCTTC. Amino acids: CASSTRDRQYGYTF.

The CDR3 sequence is CASSLRTEQFF. The CDR3 coding sequence is TGTGCCAGCAGTCTGCGAACTGAGCAGTTCTTC. The V and J genes are TRBV2 and TRBJ2-1, with D uncertain. The CDR3 totals 11 residues. The V end was cut by 5 bases, the J end by 9 bases, with 8 bases between. Per the germline V gene, CDR1 is SNHLY and CDR2 is FYNNEI.

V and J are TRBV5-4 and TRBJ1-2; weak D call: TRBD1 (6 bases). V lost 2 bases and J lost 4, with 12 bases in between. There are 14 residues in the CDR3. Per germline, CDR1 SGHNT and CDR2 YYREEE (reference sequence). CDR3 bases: TGTGCCAGCAGCTTAGTACAGGGTGGCTATGGCTACACCTTC. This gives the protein CASSLVQGGYGYTF.

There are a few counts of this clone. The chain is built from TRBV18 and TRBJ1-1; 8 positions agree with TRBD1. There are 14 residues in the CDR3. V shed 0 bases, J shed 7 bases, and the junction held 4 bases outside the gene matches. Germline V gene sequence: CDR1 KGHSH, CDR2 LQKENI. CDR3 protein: CASSPPDRALEAFF. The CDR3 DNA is TGTGCCAGCTCACCACCGGACAGGGCCCTTGAAGCTTTCTTT.

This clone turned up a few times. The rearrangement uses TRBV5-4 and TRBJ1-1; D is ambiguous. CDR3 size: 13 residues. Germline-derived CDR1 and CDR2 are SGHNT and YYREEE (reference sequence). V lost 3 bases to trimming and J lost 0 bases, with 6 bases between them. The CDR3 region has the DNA TGTGCCAGCAGCTCCCCCATGAACACTGAAGCTTTCTTT. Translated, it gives CASSSPMNTEAFF. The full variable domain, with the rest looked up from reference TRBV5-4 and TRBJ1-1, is ETGVTQSPTHLIKTRGQQVTLRCSSQSGHNTVSWYQQALGQGPQFIFQYYREEENGRGNFPPRFSGLQFPNYSSELNVNALELDDSALYLCASSSPMNTEAFFGQGTRLTVV.

The CDR3 DNA reads as TGTGCCAGCTCACCACCGGAGATTGGGACTAGCGATGAGCAGTTCTTC. This translates into CASSPPEIGTSDEQFF. V is TRBV18 and J is TRBJ2-1; TRBD2 matches at 10 bases. Germline V gene sequence: CDR1 KGHSH, CDR2 LQKENI. This CDR3 spans 16 amino acids. V trimming: 0 bases; J trimming: 8 bases; junction bases outside the gene matches: 7.

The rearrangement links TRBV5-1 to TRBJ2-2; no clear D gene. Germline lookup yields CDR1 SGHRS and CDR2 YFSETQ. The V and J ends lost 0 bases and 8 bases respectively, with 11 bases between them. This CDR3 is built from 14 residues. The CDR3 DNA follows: TGCGCCAGCAGCTTGGACCCCTTCGCGGGGGAGCTGTTTTTT. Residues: CASSLDPFAGELFF.

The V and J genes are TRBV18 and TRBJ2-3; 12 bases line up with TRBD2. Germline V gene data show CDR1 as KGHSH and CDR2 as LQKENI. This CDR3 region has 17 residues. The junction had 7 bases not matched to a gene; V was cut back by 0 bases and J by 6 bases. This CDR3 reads CASSPPPGLAGMDTQYF. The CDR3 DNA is TGTGCCAGCTCACCACCGCCAGGACTAGCGGGGATGGATACGCAGTATTTT. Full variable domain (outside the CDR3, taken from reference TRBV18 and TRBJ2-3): NAGVMQNPRHLVRRRGQEARLRCSPMKGHSHVYWYRQLPEEGLKFMVYLQKENIIDESGMPKERFSAEFPKEGPSILRIQQVVRGDSAAYFCASSPPPGLAGMDTQYFGPGTRLTVL.

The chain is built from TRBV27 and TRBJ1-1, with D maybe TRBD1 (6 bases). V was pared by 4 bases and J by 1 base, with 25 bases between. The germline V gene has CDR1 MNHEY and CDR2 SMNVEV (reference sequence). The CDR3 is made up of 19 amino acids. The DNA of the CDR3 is TGTGCCAGCAGTTCGGGGGGACTGTATACTTACAGGGAGAACACTGAAGCTTTCTTT. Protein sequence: CASSSGGLYTYRENTEAFF.

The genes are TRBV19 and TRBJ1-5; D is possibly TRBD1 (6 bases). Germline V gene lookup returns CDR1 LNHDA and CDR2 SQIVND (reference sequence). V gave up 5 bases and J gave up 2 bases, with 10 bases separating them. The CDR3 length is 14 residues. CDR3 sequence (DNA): TGTGCCAGTAGTCCAGGGGATGGCAATCAGCCCCAGCATTTT. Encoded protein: CASSPGDGNQPQHF.